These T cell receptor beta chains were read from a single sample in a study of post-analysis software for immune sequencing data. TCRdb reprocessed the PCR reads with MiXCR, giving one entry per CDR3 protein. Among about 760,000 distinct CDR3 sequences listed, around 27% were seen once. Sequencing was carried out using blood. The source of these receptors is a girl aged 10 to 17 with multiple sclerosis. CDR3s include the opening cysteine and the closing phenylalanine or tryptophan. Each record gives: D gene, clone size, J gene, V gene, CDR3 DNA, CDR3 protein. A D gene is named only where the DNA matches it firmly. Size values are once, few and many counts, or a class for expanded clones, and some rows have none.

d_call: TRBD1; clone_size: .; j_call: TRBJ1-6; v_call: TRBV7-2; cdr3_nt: TGTGCCAGCAGCCACGGGCCCGGGACAGGTCTTAATTCACCCCTCCACTTT; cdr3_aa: CASSHGPGTGLNSPLHF
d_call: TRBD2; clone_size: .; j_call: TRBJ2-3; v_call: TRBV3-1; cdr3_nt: TGTGCCAGCAGCCACACAAACGGGAGGGGCACAGATACGCAGTATTTT; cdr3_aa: CASSHTNGRGTDTQYF
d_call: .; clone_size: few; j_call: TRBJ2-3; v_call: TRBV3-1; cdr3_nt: TGTGCCAGCAGCCCCGGGACAAGGCCAGATACGCAGTATTTT; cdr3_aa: CASSPGTRPDTQYF
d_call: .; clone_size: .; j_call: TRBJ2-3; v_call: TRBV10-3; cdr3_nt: TGTGCCATCAATTGGGAATCCTCCCGCACAGATACGCAGTATTTT; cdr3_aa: CAINWESSRTDTQYF
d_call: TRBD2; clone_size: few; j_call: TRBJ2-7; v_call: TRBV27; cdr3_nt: TGTGCCCGTAGGACTCTCGGGCCCCGGGAGGGACGCGAGCAGTACTTC; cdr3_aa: CARRTLGPREGREQYF
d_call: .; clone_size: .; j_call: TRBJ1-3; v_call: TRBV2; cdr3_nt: TGTGCCAGCAGTGTGAAGGGGGGGACCTCTGGAAACACCATATATTTT; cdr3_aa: CASSVKGGTSGNTIYF
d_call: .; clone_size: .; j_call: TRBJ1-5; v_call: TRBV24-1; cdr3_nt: TGTGCCACCAGTGAGGCAAGAAGCAATCAGCCCCAGCATTTT; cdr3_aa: CATSEARSNQPQHF
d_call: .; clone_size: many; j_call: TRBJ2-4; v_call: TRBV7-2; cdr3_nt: TGTGCCAGCAGCTCCCCACTCCTAGCCAAAAACATTCAGTACTTC; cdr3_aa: CASSSPLLAKNIQYF
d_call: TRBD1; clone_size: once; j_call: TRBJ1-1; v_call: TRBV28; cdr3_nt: TGTGCCAGCAGTTTACAGGGGGAAGTGGTTGAAGCTTTCTTT; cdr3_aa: CASSLQGEVVEAFF
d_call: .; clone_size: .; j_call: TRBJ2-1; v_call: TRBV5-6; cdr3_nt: TGTGCCAGCAGCTTCGCCCCGAGCAATGAGCAGTTCTTC; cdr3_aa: CASSFAPSNEQFF
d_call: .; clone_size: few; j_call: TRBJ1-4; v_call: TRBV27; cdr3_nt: TGTGCCAGCAGTTCACGGGGGGCTACTAATGAAAAACTGTTTTTT; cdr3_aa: CASSSRGATNEKLFF
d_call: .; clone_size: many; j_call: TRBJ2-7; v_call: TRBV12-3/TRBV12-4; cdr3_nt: TGTGCCAGCAGTTTGCAGGCCGGATACGAGCAGTACTTC; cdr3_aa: CASSLQAGYEQYF
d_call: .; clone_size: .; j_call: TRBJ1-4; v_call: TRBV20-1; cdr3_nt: TGCAGTGCTAGTGATGGGGCTGGGGAAAAACTGTTTTTT; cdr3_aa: CSASDGAGEKLFF
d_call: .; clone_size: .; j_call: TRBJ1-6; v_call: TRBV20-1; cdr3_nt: TGCAGTGCTAGAGATCTCAGTCGAGGGAATTCACCCCTCCACTTT; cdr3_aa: CSARDLSRGNSPLHF
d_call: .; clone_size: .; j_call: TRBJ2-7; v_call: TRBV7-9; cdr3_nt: TGTGTCAGCAGCTTTGGCGCTAGCGAGCAGTACTTC; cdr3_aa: CVSSFGASEQYF
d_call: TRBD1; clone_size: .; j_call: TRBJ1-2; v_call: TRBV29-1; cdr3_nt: TGCAGCGTCGCCCGGGACAGGGAGGGCGATGGCTACACCTTC; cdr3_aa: CSVARDREGDGYTF
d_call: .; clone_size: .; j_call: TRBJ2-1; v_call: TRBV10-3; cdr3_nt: TGTGCCACCACTAGAGGGACTGACAATGAGCAGTTCTTC; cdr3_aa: CATTRGTDNEQFF
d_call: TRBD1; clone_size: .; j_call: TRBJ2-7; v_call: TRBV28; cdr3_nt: TGTGCCAGTTTGGAGTCCGGGACAGGGATCGACGAGCAGTACTTC; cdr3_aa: CASLESGTGIDEQYF
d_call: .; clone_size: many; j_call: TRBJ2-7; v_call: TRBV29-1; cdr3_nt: TGCAGCGTTGTAGTGCCGAGCGAGCAGTACTTC; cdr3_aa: CSVVVPSEQYF
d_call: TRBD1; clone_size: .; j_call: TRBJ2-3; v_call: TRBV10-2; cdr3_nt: TGCGCCAGCAGTGAGCTCGGTCAGGGGGATTACGGCACAGATACGCAGTATTTT; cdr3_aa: CASSELGQGDYGTDTQYF
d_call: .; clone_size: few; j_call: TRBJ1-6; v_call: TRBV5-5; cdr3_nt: TGTGCCAGCAGCTCGGAATTCAGGGGTAATTCACCCCTCCACTTT; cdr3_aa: CASSSEFRGNSPLHF
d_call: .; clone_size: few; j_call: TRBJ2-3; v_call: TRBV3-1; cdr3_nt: TGTGCCAGCAGCCAGGCATGGGGCACAGATACGCAGTATTTT; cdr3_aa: CASSQAWGTDTQYF
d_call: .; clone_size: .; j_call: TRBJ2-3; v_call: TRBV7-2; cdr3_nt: TGTGCCAGCAGCTTCCGGATCAGGACAGACACAGATACGCAGTATTTT; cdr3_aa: CASSFRIRTDTDTQYF
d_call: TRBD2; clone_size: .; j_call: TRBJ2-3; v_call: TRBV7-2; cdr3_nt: TGTGCCAGCAGCCTCTCAGCGGGGCCCGGCACAGATACGCAGTATTTT; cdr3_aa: CASSLSAGPGTDTQYF
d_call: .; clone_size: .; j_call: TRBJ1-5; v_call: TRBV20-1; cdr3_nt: TGCAGTGCAAACAGGGCTAATCAGCCCCAGCATTTT; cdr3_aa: CSANRANQPQHF
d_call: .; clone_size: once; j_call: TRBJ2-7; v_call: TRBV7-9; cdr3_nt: TGTGCCAGCGGCTCCCCCTCACAGACCTACGAGCAGTACTTC; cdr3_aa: CASGSPSQTYEQYF
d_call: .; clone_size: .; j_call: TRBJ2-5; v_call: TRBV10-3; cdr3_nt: TGTGCCATCAGTGTCCTCCGGGACTCTTGGGAGACCCAGTACTTC; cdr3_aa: CAISVLRDSWETQYF
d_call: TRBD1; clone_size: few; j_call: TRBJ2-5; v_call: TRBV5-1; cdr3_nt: TGCGCCAGCAGCCAGGGGGCAGTCGCCGAGACCCAGTACTTC; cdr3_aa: CASSQGAVAETQYF
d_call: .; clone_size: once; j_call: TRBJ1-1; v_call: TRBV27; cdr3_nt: TGTGCCAGCAGTTTTCCAGAGAAAATCACTGAAGCTTTCTTT; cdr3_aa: CASSFPEKITEAFF
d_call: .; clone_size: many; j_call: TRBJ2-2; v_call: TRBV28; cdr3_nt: TGTGCCAGCAGTTTCCGATACGGGAGATCCGGGACCGGGGAGCTGTTTTTT; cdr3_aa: CASSFRYGRSGTGELFF
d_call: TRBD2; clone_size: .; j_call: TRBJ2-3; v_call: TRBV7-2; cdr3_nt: TGTGCCAGCAGCTTAAGTCCTCTAGCGGGACGCACAGATACGCAGTATTTT; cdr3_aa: CASSLSPLAGRTDTQYF
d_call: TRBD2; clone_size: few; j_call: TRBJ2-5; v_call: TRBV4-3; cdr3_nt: TGCGCCAGCAGCCAAGAGGCTTTCTTAGCGGGAGCGGGAGAGACCCAGTACTTC; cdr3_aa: CASSQEAFLAGAGETQYF
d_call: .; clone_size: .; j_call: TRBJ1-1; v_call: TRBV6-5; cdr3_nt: TGTGCCAGCATGAGGATGTCCTCCCACACTGAAGCTTTCTTT; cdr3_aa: CASMRMSSHTEAFF
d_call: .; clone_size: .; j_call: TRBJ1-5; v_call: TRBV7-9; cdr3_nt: TGTGCCAGCAGCTTAGCGACGACGGCGCACAATCAGCCCCAGCATTTT; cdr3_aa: CASSLATTAHNQPQHF
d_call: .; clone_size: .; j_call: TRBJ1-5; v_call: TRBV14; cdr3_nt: TGTGCCAGCAGCCTCATAGAGGCTTTCGCGGCCCAGCATTTT; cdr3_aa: CASSLIEAFAAQHF
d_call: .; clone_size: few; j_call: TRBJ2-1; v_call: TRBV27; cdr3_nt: TGTGCCAGCAGTCCGGGGTCAGGGATCTCCTACAATGAGCAGTTCTTC; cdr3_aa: CASSPGSGISYNEQFF
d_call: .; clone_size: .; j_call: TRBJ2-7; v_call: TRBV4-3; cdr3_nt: TGCGCCAGCAGCCAAGCGCCCGCACTAACCTACGAGCAGTACTTC; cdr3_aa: CASSQAPALTYEQYF
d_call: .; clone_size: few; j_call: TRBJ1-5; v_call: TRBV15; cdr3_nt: TGTGCCACCAGCTTAGGGAATCAGCCCCAGCATTTT; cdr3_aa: CATSLGNQPQHF
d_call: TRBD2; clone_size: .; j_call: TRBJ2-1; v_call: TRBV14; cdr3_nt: TGTGCCAGCAGCCGCACTAGCGGGAGGGCATTCGGTGAGCAGTTCTTC; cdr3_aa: CASSRTSGRAFGEQFF
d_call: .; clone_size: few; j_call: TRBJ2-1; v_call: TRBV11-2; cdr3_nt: TGTGCCAGCAGCTTAGCACCGGGCCCCCTCGCCTACTACAATGAGCAGTTCTTC; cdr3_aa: CASSLAPGPLAYYNEQFF
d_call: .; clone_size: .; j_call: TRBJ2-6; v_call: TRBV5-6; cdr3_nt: TGTGCCAGCAGCTTGGGGTGGATCTCTGGGGCCAACGTCCTGACTTTC; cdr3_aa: CASSLGWISGANVLTF
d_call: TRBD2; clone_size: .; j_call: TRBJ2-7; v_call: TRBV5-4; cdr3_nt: TGTGCCAGCAGCCCAAAGGGCGGGAGTGACGAGCAGTACTTC; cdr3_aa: CASSPKGGSDEQYF
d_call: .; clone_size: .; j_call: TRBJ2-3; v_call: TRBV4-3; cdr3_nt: TGCGCCCGCAGCCGGGGGGCCGTGCCGGGCACAGATACGCAGTATTTT; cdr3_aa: CARSRGAVPGTDTQYF
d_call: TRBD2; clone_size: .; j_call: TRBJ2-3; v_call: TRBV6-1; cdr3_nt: TGTGCCAGCAGTGAACTAGCGGGAGGGCCAGATACGCAGTATTTT; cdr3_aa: CASSELAGGPDTQYF
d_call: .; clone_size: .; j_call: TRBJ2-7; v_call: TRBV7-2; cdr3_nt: TGTGCCAGCAGCTTAAGGCTCCCGGGAAAGTCCTACGAGCAGTACTTC; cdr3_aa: CASSLRLPGKSYEQYF